This T cell receptor beta chain emerged from a study of a mutant IDH1 vaccine in newly diagnosed glioma. Background on the study: Patients under treatment included about 62% males and about 38% females and had a mean age of about 37 years.

This CDR3 contains 15 residues. CDR1 and CDR2 (germline): SGHTA, FQGNSA. The V segment lost 5 bases and the J segment 2 bases; nucleotides outside the gene matches: 5. Time point given: week 35, safety follow-up. The investigators gave 300 ug of mutant IDH1 20-mer peptide in each vaccine dose, together with topical imiquimod. Eight vaccine doses were administered to patients at weeks 1, 3, 5, 7, 11, 15, 19 and 23. Findings of the study overall: Pseudoprogression appeared independent of alterations in top peripheral clonotypes.

TCRdb's copy holds only in-frame clones and misses some; the assay was immunoSEQ multiplex PCR. The table records around 32,000 clones, about four fifths of them present only once. As for this clone: The antigen is undetermined.

The sequence came from a woman between 18 and 30 years old with glioma. V usage is TRBV7-2 and J usage is TRBJ2-1, with TRBD1 matching over 8 bases. The source was PBMCs, collected from a glioma patient whose treatment included an IDH1 peptide vaccine. The CDR3 here is CASSLDRGAYNEQFF. DNA for the CDR3: TGTGCCAGCAGCCTAGACAGGGGAGCCTACAATGAGCAGTTCTTC.